Below, one T cell receptor beta chain is given with its context. Produced via immunoSEQ multiplex PCR; TCRdb's table is partial and in-frame only. Seen here are 120,000 or so clones, 90% observed once, and the top ten hold 2% to 3%. The data derive from a study of control samples from healthy donors and cancer patients. Germline lookup yields CDR1 SGHNT and CDR2 YENEEA. V shed 6 bases, J shed 11 bases, and the junction held 7 bases outside the gene matches. The length of the CDR3 is 12 residues. The source of this sequence is a man aged 18 to 35 in good health. V gene TRBV11-3 combines with J gene TRBJ1-1; 9 nucleotides line up with TRBD1. Input material: blood. The CDR3: CASSPDRGKAFF. The CDR3 bases are TGTGCCAGCAGTCCGGACAGGGGCAAGGCTTTCTTT. Full variable domain (missing parts from reference TRBV11-3 and TRBJ1-1): EAGVVQSPRYKIIEKKQPVAFWCNPISGHNTLYWYLQNLGQGPELLIRYENEEAVDDSQLPKDRFSAERLKGVDSTLKIQPAELGDSAVYLCASSPDRGKAFFGQGTRLTVV.